This T cell receptor (beta chain) was documented in a study of T cells expressing NK-cell markers. The CDR3 consists of 14 residues. Germline CDR1 MNHNS, CDR2 SASEGT. Using the 5' RACE reads, TCRdb records one entry per CDR3 protein without DNA. The listing records 250,000 to 300,000 distinct CDR3 sequences. This clonotype was sampled from a woman aged 18-70 years in good health. The chain carries TRBV6-1 and TRBJ1-6; TCRdb's D call of TRBD1 is untestable without DNA. Sequencing was carried out using blood T cells: a sorted CD56 or NKG2C T cell subset, CD4+ or CD8+ T cells, or bulk PBMC T cells (not recorded which). The CDR3 sequence is CASTRDRVNSPLHF.